This paragraph reports one TCR beta chain. Antigen: not known. The CDR3 consists of 18 residues. Germline values: CDR1 MNHEY, CDR2 SMNVEV (reference sequence). J lost 1 base, V lost 5 bases, and 14 bases had no gene match. In the PCR, 60 Vbeta and 13 Jbeta primers were used. Assay used: immunoSEQ multiplex PCR; TCRdb lists only in-frame clones, some missing. The sample records 100,000 to 150,000 clones, around 75% being singletons. The entry originates in a study of cytomegalovirus exposure and HLA in healthy donors. Study-wide results and caveats: Presence/absence comparisons presumed near-even sequencing depth among donors. Cytomegalovirus status, reportedly, was diagnosed with high specificity and sensitivity by the classifier. Looking again later, the authors saw that most CMV-associated TCR beta chains seemed HLA-restricted.

This chain joins TRBV27 and TRBJ2-5, with 9 bases lining up with TRBD2. This clonotype was sampled from a woman between 45 and 60 years old in good health and CMV-seronegative. The specimen was PBMCs. CDR3 sequence: CASSTYFGIAGAQETQYF. CDR3 nucleotide sequence: TGTGCCAGCAGTACATACTTCGGGATAGCGGGAGCCCAAGAGACCCAGTACTTC.